The 4 T cell receptor beta chains below all came from one sample that was sequenced in a study of blood T cell repertoires in COVID-19. Clones were sequenced by immunoSEQ multiplex PCR, and TCRdb holds only the in-frame ones, with some missing. The sample lists just over 300,000 clones, approximately 85% occurring once. The sequenced sample consisted of PBMCs or T cells enriched from blood (not recorded which). The receptors originated from a man aged 25 to 40 who had recovered from COVID-19.

The chain joins TRBV5-4 to TRBJ2-3; 8 bases are shared with TRBD2. CDR1 is SGHNT, CDR2 YYREEE, per germline (reference sequence). This CDR3 has 16 residues. The V gene end was trimmed by 2 bases and the J gene end by 2 bases; junction bases not matched to a gene: 7. The CDR3 sequence: CASSFRRGAITDTQYF. In nucleotides, the CDR3 is TGTGCCAGCAGCTTTCGGCGGGGGGCAATCACAGATACGCAGTATTTT.

This clone was recorded a few times. V is TRBV27 and J is TRBJ2-7, with 13 bases aligning to TRBD2. J gave up 4 bases and V 5 bases, and 8 bases lay outside the gene matches. Germline loops: CDR1 MNHEY, CDR2 SMNVEV (reference sequence). There are 16 residues in the CDR3. The CDR3 loop reads CASSPGLAGDPYEQYF. In DNA, the CDR3 is TGTGCCAGCAGTCCTGGACTAGCGGGGGACCCATACGAGCAGTACTTC.

The chain links TRBV15 to TRBJ2-1; 7 bases agree with TRBD2. Germline CDR1 reads LNHNV; CDR2 reads YYDKDF (reference sequence). This CDR3 is 15 amino acids long. J was trimmed by 4 bases and V by 1 base; bases with no gene match: 4. The CDR3 bases are TGTGCCACCAGCAGAGGCGGGGAGGGGTACAATGAGCAGTTCTTC. This codes for CATSRGGEGYNEQFF.

This clone was observed a single time. This chain joins TRBV7-2 and TRBJ1-4; the match to TRBD1 covers 7 bases. V trimming: 6 bases; J trimming: 0 bases; junction bases outside the gene matches: 7. Germline assignment: CDR1 SGHTA and CDR2 FQGNSA. The CDR3 has 16 amino acids. The DNA for the CDR3 is TGTGCCAGCAGGCGGGCAGGGGGTGCAACTAATGAAAAACTGTTTTTT. This translates into CASRRAGGATNEKLFF.